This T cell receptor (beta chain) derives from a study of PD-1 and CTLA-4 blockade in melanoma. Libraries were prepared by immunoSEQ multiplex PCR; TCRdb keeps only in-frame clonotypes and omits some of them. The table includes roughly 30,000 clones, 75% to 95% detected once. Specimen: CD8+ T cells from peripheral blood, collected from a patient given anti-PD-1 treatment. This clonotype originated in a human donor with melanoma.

In DNA, the CDR3 is TGTGCCTGGAGTGTAGGTAGAGGGGACGAGCAGTACTTC. It codes for CAWSVGRGDEQYF. The rearrangement joins TRBV30 to TRBJ2-7; D possibly uses TRBD1 or TRBD2 (5 bases each). Trimming removed 0 bases at V and 5 bases at J, with 11 bases between. The CDR3 loop spans 13 amino acids. Germline loops: CDR1 GTSNPN, CDR2 SVGIG (reference sequence).